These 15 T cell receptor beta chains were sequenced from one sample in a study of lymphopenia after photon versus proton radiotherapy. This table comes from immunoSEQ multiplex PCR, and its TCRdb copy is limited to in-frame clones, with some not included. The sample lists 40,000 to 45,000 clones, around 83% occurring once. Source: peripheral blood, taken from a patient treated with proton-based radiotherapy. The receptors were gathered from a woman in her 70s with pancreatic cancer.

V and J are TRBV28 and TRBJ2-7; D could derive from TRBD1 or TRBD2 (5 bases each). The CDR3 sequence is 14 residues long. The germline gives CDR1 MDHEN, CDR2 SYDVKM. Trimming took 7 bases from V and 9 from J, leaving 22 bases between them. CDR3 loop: CASTLGRTPGWQYF. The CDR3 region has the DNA TGTGCCAGCACTCTGGGACGGACTCCTGGTTGGCAGTACTTC.

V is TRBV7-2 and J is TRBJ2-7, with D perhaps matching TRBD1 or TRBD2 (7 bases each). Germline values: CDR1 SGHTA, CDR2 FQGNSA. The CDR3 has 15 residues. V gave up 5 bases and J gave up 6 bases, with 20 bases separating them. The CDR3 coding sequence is TGTGCCAGCAGCCAGGGGGGCGGGAGAATAGCCGAGCAGTACTTC. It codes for CASSQGGGRIAEQYF.

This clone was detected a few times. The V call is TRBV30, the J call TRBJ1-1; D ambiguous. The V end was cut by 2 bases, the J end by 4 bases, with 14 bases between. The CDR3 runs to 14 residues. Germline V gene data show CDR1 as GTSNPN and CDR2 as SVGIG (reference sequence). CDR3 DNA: TGTGCCTGGAGTTTGGACCCCCATGGCACTGAAGCTTTCTTT. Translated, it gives CAWSLDPHGTEAFF. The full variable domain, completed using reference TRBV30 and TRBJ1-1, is SQTIHQWPATLVQPVGSPLSLECTVEGTSNPNLYWYRQAAGRGLQLLFYSVGIGQISSEVPQNLSASRPQDRQFILSSKKLLLSDSGFYLCAWSLDPHGTEAFFGQGTRLTVV.

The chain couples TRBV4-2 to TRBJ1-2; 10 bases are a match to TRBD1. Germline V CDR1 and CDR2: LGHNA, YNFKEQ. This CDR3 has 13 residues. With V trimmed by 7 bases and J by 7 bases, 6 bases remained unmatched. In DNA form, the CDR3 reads TGTGCCAGCATCCCCGGACAGGGGGGTGGCTACACCTTC. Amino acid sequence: CASIPGQGGGYTF.

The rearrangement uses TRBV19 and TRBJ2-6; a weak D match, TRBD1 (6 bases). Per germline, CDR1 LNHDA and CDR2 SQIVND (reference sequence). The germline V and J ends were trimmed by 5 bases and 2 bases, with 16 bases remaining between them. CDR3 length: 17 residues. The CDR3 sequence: CASSVQQGVAGANVLTF. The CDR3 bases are TGTGCCAGTAGTGTACAACAGGGTGTGGCTGGGGCCAACGTCCTGACTTTC.

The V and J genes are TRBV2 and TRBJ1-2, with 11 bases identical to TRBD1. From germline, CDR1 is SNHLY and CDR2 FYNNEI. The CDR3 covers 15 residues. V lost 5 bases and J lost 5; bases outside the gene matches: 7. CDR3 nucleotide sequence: TGTGCCAGCAGTAGACGGACAGGGGGCGCTTATGGCTACACCTTC. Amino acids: CASSRRTGGAYGYTF. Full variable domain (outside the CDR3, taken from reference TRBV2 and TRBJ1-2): EPEVTQTPSHQVTQMGQEVILRCVPISNHLYFYWYRQILGQKVEFLVSFYNNEISEKSEIFDDQFSVERPDGSNFTLKIRSTKLEDSAMYFCASSRRTGGAYGYTFGSGTRLTVV.

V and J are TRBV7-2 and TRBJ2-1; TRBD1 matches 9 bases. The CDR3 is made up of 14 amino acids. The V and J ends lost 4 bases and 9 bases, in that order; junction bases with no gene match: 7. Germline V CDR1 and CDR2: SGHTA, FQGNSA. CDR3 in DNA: TGTGCCAGCAGCTCGCGACAGGGGGGGAGTGAGCAGTTCTTC. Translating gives CASSSRQGGSEQFF.

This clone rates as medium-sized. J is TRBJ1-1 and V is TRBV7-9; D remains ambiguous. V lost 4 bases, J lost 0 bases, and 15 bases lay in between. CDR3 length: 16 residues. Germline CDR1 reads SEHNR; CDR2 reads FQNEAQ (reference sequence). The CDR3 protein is CASSYTDGNMNTEAFF. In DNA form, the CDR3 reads TGTGCCAGCAGCTACACGGACGGGAATATGAACACTGAAGCTTTCTTT.

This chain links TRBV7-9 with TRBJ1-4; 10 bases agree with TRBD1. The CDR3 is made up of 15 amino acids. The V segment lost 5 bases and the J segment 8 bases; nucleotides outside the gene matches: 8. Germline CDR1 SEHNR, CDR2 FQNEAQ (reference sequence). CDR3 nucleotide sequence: TGTGCCAGCAGCCGAGGGGGACAGGGGCTGGAAAAACTGTTTTTT. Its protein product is CASSRGGQGLEKLFF.

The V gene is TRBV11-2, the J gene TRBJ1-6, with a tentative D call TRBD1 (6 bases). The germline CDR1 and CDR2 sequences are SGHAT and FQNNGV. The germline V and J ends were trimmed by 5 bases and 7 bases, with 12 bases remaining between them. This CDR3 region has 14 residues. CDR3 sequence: CASSTRTENSPLHF. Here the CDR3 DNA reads TGTGCCAGCAGCACCCGGACAGAAAATTCACCCCTCCACTTT.

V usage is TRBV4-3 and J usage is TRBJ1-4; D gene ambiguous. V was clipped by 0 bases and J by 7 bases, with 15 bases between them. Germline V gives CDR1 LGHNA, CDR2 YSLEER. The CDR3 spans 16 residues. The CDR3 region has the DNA TGCGCCAGCAGCCAAGATTTCAGCGGTTTGGGTGAAAAACTGTTTTTT. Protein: CASSQDFSGLGEKLFF.

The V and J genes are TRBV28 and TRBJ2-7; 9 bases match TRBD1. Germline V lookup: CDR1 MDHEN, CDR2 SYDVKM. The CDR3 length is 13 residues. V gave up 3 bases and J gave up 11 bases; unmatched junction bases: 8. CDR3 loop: CASSLTRDREEYF. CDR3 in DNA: TGTGCCAGCAGTTTGACCCGGGACAGGGAGGAGTACTTC.

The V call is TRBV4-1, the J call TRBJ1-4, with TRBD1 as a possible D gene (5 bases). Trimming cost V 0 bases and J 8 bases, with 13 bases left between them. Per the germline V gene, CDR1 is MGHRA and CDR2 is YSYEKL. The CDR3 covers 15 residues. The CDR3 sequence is CASSQEGATGEKLFF. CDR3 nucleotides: TGCGCCAGCAGCCAAGAAGGGGCGACTGGCGAAAAACTGTTTTTT.

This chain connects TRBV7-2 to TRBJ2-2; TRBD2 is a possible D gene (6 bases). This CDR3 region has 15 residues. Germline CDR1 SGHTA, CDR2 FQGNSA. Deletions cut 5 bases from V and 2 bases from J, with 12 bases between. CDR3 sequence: CASSIGTRNTGELFF. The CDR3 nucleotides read TGTGCCAGCAGCATCGGGACTCGTAACACCGGGGAGCTGTTTTTT.

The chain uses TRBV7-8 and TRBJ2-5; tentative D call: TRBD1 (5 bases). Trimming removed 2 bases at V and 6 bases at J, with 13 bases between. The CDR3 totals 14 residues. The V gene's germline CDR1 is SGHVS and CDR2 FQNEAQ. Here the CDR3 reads CASSLSQGGKTQYF. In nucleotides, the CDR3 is TGTGCCAGCAGCTTATCGCAGGGTGGAAAGACCCAGTACTTC.